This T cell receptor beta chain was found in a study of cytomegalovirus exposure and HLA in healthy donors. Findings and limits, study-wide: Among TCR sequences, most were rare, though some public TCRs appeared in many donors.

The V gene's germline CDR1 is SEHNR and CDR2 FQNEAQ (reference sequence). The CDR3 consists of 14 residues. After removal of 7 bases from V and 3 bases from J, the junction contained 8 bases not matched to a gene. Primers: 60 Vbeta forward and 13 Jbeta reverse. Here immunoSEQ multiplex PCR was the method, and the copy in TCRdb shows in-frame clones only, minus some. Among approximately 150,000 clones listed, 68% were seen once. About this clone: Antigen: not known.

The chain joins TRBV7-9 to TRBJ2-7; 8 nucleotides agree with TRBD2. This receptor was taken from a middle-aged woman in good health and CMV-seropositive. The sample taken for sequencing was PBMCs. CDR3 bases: TGTGCCAGCACCCGAGCGGGAGAACGCTACGAGCAGTACTTC. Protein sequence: CASTRAGERYEQYF.